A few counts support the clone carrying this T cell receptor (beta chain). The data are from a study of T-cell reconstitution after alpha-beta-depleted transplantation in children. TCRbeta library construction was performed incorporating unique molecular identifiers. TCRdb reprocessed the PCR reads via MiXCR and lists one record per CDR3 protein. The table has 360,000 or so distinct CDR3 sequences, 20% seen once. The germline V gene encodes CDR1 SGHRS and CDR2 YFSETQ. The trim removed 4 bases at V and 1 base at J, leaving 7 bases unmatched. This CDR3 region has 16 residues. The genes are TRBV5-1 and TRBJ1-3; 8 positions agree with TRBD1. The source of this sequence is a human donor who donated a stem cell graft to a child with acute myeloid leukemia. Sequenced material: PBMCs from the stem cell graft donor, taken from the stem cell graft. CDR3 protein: CASSLHYRGSGNTIYF. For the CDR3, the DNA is TGCGCCAGCAGCCTGCACTACAGGGGGTCTGGAAACACCATATATTTT.